This TCR beta chain was obtained from a study of OX40 agonist ivuxolimab in advanced cancers. Study-wide background: Checkpoint inhibitors had been given previously to 40% of patients.

Germline loops: CDR1 MDHEN, CDR2 SYDVKM. V was cut by 5 bases and J by 0 bases, with 18 bases left in between. The CDR3 has 17 residues. Sequenced by immunoSEQ multiplex PCR; TCRdb stores in-frame clones only, minus some. Among approximately 20,000 clones listed, roughly 89% were seen once. This clonotype was sampled from an adult with an advanced solid tumor such as melanoma, head and neck, liver or kidney cancer. The J gene is TRBJ2-3, the V gene TRBV28; perhaps TRBD2 as D (6 bases). The material was CD4+ or CD8+ T cells sorted from blood, obtained in a trial of the OX40 agonist ivuxolimab. The CDR3 loop reads CASSPPLRSGSTDTQYF. The CDR3 DNA follows: TGTGCCAGCAGTCCGCCCCTGCGGAGCGGGAGCACAGATACGCAGTATTTT.